The sequence of this T cell receptor (beta chain) was determined in a study of blood T cells in healthy people across ages. A second PCR of 7 to 11 cycles used a sample-barcoded 5' primer and a J-beta primer mix. TCRdb re-analysed the 5' RACE reads in MiXCR, keeping a single row per CDR3 protein. The sample holds hundreds of thousands of distinct CDR3 sequences, around three fifths seen once. CDR3 size: 12 residues. Trimming left V 3 bases short and J 3 bases short, with 8 bases between. Germline assignment: CDR1 SQVTM and CDR2 ANQGSEA. The receptor was derived from a middle-aged man in good health. This chain joins TRBV29-1 and TRBJ1-2; D is unclear. Sequenced material: blood. This chain's CDR3 is CSVDDGYYGYTF. CDR3 nucleotides: TGCAGCGTTGACGACGGATACTATGGCTACACCTTC.